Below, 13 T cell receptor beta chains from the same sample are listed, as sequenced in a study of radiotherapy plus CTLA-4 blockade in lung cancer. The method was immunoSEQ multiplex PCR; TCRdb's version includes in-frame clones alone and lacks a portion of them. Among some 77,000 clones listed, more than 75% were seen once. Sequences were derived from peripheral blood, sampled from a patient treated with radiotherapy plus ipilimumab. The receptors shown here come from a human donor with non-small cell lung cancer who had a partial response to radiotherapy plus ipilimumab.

The CDR3 protein is CASSPGGTEAFF. CDR3 bases: TGTGCCAGCAGCCCAGGGGGCACTGAAGCTTTCTTT. The chain is built from TRBV6-5 and TRBJ1-1; 7 bases fit TRBD1. This CDR3 contains 12 residues. V dropped 6 bases and J dropped 4; count of bases not matched to a gene: 2. Looked up from germline, CDR1 is MNHEY and CDR2 is SVGAGI.

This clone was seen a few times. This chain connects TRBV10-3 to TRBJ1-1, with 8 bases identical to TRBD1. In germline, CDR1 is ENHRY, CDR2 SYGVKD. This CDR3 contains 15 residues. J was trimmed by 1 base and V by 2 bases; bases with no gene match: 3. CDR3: CAISERQGRNTEAFF. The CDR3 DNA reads TGTGCCATCAGTGAGAGACAGGGGAGGAACACTGAAGCTTTCTTT.

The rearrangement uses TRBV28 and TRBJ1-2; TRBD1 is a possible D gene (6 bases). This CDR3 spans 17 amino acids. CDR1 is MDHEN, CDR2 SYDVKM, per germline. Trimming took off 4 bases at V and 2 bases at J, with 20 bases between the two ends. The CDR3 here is CASSSSDSYLINYGYTF. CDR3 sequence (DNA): TGTGCCAGCAGTTCCTCGGACAGCTATCTTATAAACTATGGCTACACCTTC.

This CDR3 reads CASSPGTGDNEQFF. For the CDR3, the DNA is TGTGCCAGCAGCCCCGGGACAGGCGACAATGAGCAGTTCTTC. The rearrangement joins TRBV11-3 to TRBJ2-1; 8 nucleotides line up with TRBD1. Germline lookup yields CDR1 SGHNT and CDR2 YENEEA. J was trimmed by 5 bases and V by 5 bases; bases with no gene match: 5. This CDR3 spans 14 amino acids.

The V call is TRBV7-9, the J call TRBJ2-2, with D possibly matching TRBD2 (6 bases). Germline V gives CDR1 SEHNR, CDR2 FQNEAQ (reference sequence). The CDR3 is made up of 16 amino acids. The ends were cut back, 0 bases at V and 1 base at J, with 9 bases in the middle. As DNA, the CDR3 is TGTGCCAGCAGCTTAGCAGGCGGGAAGAACACCGGGGAGCTGTTTTTT. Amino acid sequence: CASSLAGGKNTGELFF.

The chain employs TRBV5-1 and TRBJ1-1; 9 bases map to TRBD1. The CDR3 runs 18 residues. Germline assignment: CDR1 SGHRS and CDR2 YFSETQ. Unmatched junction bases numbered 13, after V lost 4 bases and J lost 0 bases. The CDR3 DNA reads TGCGCCAGCAGCCTGAAGACAGGGGGATTGGGATTGAACACTGAAGCTTTCTTT. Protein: CASSLKTGGLGLNTEAFF.

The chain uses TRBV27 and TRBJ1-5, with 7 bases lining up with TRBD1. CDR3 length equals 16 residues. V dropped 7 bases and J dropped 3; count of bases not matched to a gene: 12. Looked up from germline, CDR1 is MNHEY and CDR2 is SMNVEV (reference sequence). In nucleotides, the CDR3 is TGTGCCAGCACTTCCTCCCGGGACAGCGTCAATCAGCCCCAGCATTTT. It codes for CASTSSRDSVNQPQHF.

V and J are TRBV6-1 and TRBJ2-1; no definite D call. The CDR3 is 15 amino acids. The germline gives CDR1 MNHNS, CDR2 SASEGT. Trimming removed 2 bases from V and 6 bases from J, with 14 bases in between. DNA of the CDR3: TGTGCCAGCAGTGAAATGGTAGCCGGAGCCAATGAGCAGTTCTTC. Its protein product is CASSEMVAGANEQFF.

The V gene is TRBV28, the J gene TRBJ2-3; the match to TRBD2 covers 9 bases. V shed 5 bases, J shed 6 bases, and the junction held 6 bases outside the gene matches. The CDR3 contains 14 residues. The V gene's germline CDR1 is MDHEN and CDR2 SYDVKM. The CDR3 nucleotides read TGTGCCAGCAGTCATAGCGGGAGTGGGGATACGCAGTATTTT. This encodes CASSHSGSGDTQYF.

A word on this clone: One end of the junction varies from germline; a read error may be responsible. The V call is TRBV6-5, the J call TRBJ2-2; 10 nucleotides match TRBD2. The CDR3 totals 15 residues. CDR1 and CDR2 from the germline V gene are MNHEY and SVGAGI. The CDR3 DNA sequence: TGTGCCAGCAGTTCCGGACTAGCGGACGACCGGGGAGCTGTTTTT. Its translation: CASSSGLADDRGAVF.

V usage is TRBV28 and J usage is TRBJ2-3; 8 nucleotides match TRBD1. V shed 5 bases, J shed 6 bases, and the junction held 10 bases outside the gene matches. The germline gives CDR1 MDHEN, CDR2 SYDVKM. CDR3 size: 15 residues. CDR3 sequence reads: CASSPDRGDGDTQYF. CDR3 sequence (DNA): TGTGCCAGCAGTCCAGACAGGGGTGATGGGGATACGCAGTATTTT.

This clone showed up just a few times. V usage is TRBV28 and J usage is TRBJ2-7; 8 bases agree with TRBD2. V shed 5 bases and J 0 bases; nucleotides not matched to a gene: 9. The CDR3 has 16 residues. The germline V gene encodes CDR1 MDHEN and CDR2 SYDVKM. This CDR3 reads CASSPGGARSSYEQYV. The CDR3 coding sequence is TGTGCCAGCAGTCCCGGGGGGGCGAGGAGCTCCTACGAGCAGTACGTC.

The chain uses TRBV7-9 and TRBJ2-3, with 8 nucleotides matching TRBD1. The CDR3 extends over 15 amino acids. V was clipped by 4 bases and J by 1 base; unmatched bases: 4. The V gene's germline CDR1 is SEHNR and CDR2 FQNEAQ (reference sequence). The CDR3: CASSYGQGGTDTQYF. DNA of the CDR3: TGTGCCAGCAGCTACGGACAGGGTGGCACAGATACGCAGTATTTT.